This T cell receptor (beta chain) was found in a study of beta chain features in type 1 diabetes. Study-level findings and limits: Shorter TCRB CDR3s, moderately but significantly so, marked every one of the four CD4+ subsets in Type 1 diabetes patients.

V was pared by 3 bases and J by 5 bases, with 9 bases of the junction left unmatched. Germline V gene lookup returns CDR1 SGHTA and CDR2 FQGTGA. CDR3 length: 16 residues. Investigators reverse transcribed all isolated RNA, so they sequenced expressed TCRB transcripts. Deep immunoSEQ sequencing covered naive, central memory and regulatory T cell samples. TCRdb's copy holds only in-frame clones and misses some; the assay was immunoSEQ multiplex PCR. Of 810,000 or so clones in the sample, 17% were seen once. This clone was seen more than once but under ten times. What it binds is not known. The sample was naive CD4+ T cells from blood. This rearrangement joins TRBV7-3 to TRBJ2-2, with 7 bases aligning to TRBD2. This sequence originates from a young woman in good health. CDR3 nucleotides: TGTGCCAGCAGCTTCACCCGGACTAGTCAAACCGGGGAGCTGTTTTTT. Its translation: CASSFTRTSQTGELFF.